What follows describes a single T cell receptor beta chain. Its target is not known. This entry comes from a study of lymphopenia after photon versus proton radiotherapy. Here immunoSEQ multiplex PCR was the method, and the copy in TCRdb shows in-frame clones only, minus some. Among about 45,000 clones, approximately 83% were seen once, and the ten largest hold about 2.2%. Study-wide results and limits: After the lymphocyte nadir, photon-treated repertoires showed oligoclonal expansion, especially of CD8+ Temra cells. Only patients who died were analyzed for survival; proton advantage is unproven.

The clonotype comes from a man in his forties with gastric cancer. The source material was peripheral blood, sampled from a patient treated with photon-based radiotherapy.

The CDR3 loop is CASSPGTDYSPLHF. The CDR3 nucleotides read TGTGCCAGCAGTCCCGGGACGGATTATTCACCCCTCCACTTT. The gene calls are TRBV2 and TRBJ1-6; D might be TRBD1 (5 bases). Trimming shortened V by 5 bases and J by 8 bases, and 13 bases separated the two germline ends. CDR1 and CDR2 (germline): SNHLY, FYNNEI. The length of the CDR3 is 14 residues.